The clone carrying this T cell receptor beta chain was detected many times. The antigen is undetermined. The sorted libraries started from 1 million CD4+ or CD8+ T cells. The entry originates in a study of neurological immune-mediated disorders. The CDR3 sequence is 16 residues long. Germline CDR1 and CDR2: SGHRS and YFSETQ. With V trimmed by 1 base and J by 6 bases, 8 bases remained unmatched. Study conclusions and caveats: HTLV-1-associated myelopathy displayed the greatest TCR clonal expansion, and multiple sclerosis exhibited the smallest, lower than that of healthy controls.

Synthesis of cDNA used 5'RACE (with 10-nucleotide random UMIs). Each CDR3 protein gets one entry after TCRdb re-called the 5' RACE reads with MiXCR. The repertoire holds approximately 44,000 distinct CDR3 sequences, with 14% as singletons. The receptor comes from an older woman with HTLV-1-associated myelopathy (HAM/TSP). J is TRBJ2-3 and V is TRBV5-1, with 10 bases aligning to TRBD2. Sample: CD4+ T cells from blood. CDR3 loop: CASSLSASGGLDTQYF. In DNA, the CDR3 is TGCGCCAGCAGCTTGTCGGCTAGCGGGGGTCTGGATACGCAGTATTTT.